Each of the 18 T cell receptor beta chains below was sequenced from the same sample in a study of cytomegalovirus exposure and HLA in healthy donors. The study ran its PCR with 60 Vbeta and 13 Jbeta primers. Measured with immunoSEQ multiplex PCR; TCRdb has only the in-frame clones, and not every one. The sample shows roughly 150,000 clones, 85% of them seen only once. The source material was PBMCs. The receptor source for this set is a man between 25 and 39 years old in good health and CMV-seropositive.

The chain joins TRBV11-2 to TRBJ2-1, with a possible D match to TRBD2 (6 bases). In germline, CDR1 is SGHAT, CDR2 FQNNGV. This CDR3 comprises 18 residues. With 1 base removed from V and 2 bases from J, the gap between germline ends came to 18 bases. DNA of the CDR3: TGTGCCAGCAGCTTAGGTCTCTGGGGGGTGTCCACCTACAATGAGCAGTTCTTC. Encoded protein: CASSLGLWGVSTYNEQFF.

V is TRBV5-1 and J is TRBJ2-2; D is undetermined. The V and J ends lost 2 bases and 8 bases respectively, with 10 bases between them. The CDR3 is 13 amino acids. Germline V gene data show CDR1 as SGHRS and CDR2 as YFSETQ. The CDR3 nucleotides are TGCGCCAGCAGCTTAGGAGTGGCGGGGGAGCTGTTTTTT. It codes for CASSLGVAGELFF.

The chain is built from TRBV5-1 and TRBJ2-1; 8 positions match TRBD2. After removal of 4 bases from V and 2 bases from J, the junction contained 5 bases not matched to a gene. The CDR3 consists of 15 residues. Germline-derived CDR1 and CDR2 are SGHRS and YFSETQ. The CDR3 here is CASSPTSGTYNEQFF. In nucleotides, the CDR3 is TGCGCCAGCAGCCCAACTAGCGGCACCTACAATGAGCAGTTCTTC. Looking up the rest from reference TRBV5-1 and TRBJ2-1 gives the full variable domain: KAGVTQTPRYLIKTRGQQVTLSCSPISGHRSVSWYQQTPGQGLQFLFEYFSETQRNKGNFPGRFSGRQFSNSRSEMNVSTLELGDSALYLCASSPTSGTYNEQFFGPGTRLTVL.

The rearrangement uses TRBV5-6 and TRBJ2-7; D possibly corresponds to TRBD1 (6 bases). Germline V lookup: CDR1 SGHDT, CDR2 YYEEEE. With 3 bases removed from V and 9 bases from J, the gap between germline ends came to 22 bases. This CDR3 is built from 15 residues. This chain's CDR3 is CASSYGQLGGLGQYV. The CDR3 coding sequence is TGTGCCAGCAGCTATGGACAGCTGGGTGGCTTAGGGCAGTACGTC.

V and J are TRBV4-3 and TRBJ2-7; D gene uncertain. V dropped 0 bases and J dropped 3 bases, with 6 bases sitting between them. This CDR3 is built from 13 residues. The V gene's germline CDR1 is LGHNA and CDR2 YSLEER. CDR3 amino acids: CASSQDVGYEQYV. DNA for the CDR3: TGCGCCAGCAGCCAAGACGTGGGCTACGAGCAGTACGTC.

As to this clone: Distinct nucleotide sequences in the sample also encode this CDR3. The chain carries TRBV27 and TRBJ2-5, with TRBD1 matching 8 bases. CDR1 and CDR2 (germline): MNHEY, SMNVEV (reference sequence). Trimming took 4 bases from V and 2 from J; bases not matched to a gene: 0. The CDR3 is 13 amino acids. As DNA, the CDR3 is TGTGCCAGCAGTTGGACAGGGCAAGAGACCCAGTACTTC. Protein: CASSWTGQETQYF.

In DNA, the CDR3 is TGTGCCAGCAGCTTAGACAGGGGCTATGGCTACACCTTC. Translated: CASSLDRGYGYTF. This rearrangement joins TRBV7-2 to TRBJ1-2; TRBD1 matches at 7 bases. The J segment lost 4 bases and the V segment lost 1 base, leaving 0 bases of the junction unmatched. The germline gives CDR1 SGHTA, CDR2 FQGNSA. The CDR3 is made up of 13 amino acids.

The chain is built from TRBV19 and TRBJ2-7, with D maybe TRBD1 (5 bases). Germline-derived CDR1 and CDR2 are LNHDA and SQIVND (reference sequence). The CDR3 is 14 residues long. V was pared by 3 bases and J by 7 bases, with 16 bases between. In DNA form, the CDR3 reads TGTGCCAGTAGTATCGGCACAGGAGAGTCGGAGCAGTACGTC. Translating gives CASSIGTGESEQYV.

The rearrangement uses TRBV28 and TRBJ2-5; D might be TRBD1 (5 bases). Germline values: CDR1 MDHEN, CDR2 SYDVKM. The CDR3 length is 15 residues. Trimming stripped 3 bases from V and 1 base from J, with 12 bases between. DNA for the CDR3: TGTGCCAGCAGTTTCCCCGACAGCTCCCAAGAGACCCAGTACTTC. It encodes CASSFPDSSQETQYF.

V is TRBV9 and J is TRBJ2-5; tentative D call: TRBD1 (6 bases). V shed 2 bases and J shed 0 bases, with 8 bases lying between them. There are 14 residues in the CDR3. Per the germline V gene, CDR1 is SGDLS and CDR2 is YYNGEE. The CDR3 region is CASSVGQHQETQYF. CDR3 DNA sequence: TGTGCCAGCAGCGTGGGACAACACCAAGAGACCCAGTACTTC.

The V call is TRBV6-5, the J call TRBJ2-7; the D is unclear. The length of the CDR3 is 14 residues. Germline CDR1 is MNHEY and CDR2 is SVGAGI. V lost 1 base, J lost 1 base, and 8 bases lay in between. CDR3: CASSYLGRSYEQYF. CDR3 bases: TGTGCCAGCAGTTACTTGGGCAGATCCTACGAGCAGTACTTC.

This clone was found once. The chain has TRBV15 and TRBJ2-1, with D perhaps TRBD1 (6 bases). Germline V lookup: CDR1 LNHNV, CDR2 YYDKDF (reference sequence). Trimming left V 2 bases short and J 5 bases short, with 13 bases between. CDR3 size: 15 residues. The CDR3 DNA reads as TGTGCCACCAGCAGAAAACAGGGTTTCGACAATGAGCAGTTCTTC. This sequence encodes CATSRKQGFDNEQFF.

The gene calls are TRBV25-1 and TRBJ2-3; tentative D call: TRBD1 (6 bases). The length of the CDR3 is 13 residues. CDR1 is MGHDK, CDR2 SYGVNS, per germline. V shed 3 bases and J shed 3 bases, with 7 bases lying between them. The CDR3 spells CASSEQGTDTQYF. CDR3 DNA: TGTGCCAGCAGTGAGCAGGGGACAGATACGCAGTATTTT.

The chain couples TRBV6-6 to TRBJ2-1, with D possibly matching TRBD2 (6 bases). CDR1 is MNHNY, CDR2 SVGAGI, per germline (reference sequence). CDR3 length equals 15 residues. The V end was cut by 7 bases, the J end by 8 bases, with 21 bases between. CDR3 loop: CASKRLAGPSDEQFF. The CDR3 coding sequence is TGTGCCAGCAAGCGGCTGGCGGGACCAAGTGATGAGCAGTTCTTC.

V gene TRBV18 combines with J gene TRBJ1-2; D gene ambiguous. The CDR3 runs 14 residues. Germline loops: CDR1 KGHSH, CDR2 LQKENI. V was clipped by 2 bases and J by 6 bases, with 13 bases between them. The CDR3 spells CASSPEAIPDGYTF. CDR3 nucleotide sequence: TGTGCCAGCTCACCAGAAGCTATCCCCGATGGCTACACCTTC. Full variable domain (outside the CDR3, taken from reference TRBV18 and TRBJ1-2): NAGVMQNPRHLVRRRGQEARLRCSPMKGHSHVYWYRQLPEEGLKFMVYLQKENIIDESGMPKERFSAEFPKEGPSILRIQQVVRGDSAAYFCASSPEAIPDGYTFGSGTRLTVV.

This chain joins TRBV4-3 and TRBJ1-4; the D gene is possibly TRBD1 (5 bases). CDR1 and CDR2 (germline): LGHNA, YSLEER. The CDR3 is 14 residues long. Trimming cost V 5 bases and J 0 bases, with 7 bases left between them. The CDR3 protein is CASSYRSTNEKLFF. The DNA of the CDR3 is TGCGCCAGCAGCTACAGGTCAACTAATGAAAAACTGTTTTTT.

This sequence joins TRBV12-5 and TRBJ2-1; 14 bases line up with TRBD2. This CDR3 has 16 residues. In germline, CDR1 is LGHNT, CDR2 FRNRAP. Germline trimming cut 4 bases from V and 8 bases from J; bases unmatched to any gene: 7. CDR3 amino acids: CASGWTGTSGSYEQFF. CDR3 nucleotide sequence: TGTGCTAGTGGTTGGACCGGGACTAGCGGGAGCTATGAGCAGTTCTTC.

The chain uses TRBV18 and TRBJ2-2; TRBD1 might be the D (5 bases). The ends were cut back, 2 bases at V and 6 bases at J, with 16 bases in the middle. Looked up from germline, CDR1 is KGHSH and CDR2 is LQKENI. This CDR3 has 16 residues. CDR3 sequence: CASSPKADTGPGELFF. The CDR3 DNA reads TGTGCCAGCTCACCAAAGGCAGACACAGGACCCGGGGAGCTGTTTTTT.